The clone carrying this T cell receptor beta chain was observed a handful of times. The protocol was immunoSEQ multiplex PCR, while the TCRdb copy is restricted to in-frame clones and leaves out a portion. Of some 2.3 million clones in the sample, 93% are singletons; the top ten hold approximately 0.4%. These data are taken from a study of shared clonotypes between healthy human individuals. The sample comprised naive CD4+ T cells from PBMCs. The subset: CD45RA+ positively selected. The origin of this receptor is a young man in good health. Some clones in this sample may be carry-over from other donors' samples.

The CDR3 sequence is CASSLAFQGAEAFF. The CDR3 bases are TGTGCCAGCAGCTTAGCTTTCCAGGGCGCTGAAGCTTTCTTT. J is TRBJ1-1 and V is TRBV7-9; a weak D match, TRBD1 (5 bases). CDR1 is SEHNR, CDR2 FQNEAQ, per germline (reference sequence). V dropped 0 bases and J dropped 6 bases, with 11 bases sitting between them. The CDR3 length is 14 residues.